The 6 T cell receptor beta chains reported below all come from one sample, sequenced in a study of blood T cell repertoires in COVID-19. Sequencing was performed with immunoSEQ multiplex PCR; in TCRdb, only in-frame clones are kept and a portion is missing. The sample gives around 300,000 clones, more than 75% of which show up once; 1% is in the top ten. The sequenced material came from peripheral blood. These receptors were taken from a man aged 45-65 years with active or convalescent COVID-19.

The chain links TRBV2 to TRBJ2-1, with TRBD2 matching 15 bases. V was pared by 4 bases and J by 6 bases, with 7 bases of the junction left unmatched. The CDR3 has 17 amino acids. CDR1 is SNHLY and CDR2 is FYNNEI in the germline V gene. DNA of the CDR3: TGTGCCAGCAGTGGGACTAGCGGGGGGGCCGGGTTCAATGAGCAGTTCTTC. Its protein product is CASSGTSGGAGFNEQFF. Together with reference TRBV2 and TRBJ2-1, the CDR3 gives the full variable domain: EPEVTQTPSHQVTQMGQEVILRCVPISNHLYFYWYRQILGQKVEFLVSFYNNEISEKSEIFDDQFSVERPDGSNFTLKIRSTKLEDSAMYFCASSGTSGGAGFNEQFFGPGTRLTVL.

This chain links TRBV7-2 with TRBJ2-7; D is possibly TRBD2 (5 bases). CDR3 length: 14 amino acids. From germline, CDR1 is SGHTA and CDR2 FQGNSA. Trimming stripped 1 base from V and 5 bases from J, with 12 bases between. CDR3 coding DNA: TGTGCCAGCAGCTTAGAGGAGGTGGGGAACGAGCAGTACTTC. This gives the protein CASSLEEVGNEQYF.

The chain uses TRBV27 and TRBJ1-6, with 9 bases that match TRBD1. V shed 5 bases and J 10 bases; nucleotides not matched to a gene: 9. Germline CDR1 reads MNHEY; CDR2 reads SMNVEV (reference sequence). The CDR3 runs 15 residues. The CDR3 is CASSPWGQGGSPLHF. As DNA, the CDR3 is TGTGCCAGCAGTCCCTGGGGACAGGGAGGCTCACCCCTCCACTTT.

The V and J genes are TRBV15 and TRBJ2-5; maybe TRBD1 (7 bases). The CDR3 runs 15 residues. The germline V and J ends were trimmed by 0 bases and 5 bases, with 13 bases remaining between them. Germline CDR1 reads LNHNV; CDR2 reads YYDKDF (reference sequence). Here the CDR3 reads CATSRDLAGGETQYF. Here the CDR3 DNA reads TGTGCCACCAGCAGAGATCTGGCAGGGGGGGAGACCCAGTACTTC.

This clone was recorded only once. The chain combines TRBV30 with TRBJ2-2; 11 nucleotides line up with TRBD1. J lost 5 bases, V lost 0 bases, and 8 bases had no gene match. This CDR3 spans 17 amino acids. The V gene's germline CDR1 is GTSNPN and CDR2 SVGIG (reference sequence). In DNA form, the CDR3 reads TGTGCCTGGAGTGTAAAAGTGGGGACAGGGGGAACCGGGGAGCTGTTTTTT. Translating gives CAWSVKVGTGGTGELFF. The variable domain in full, with the rest retrieved from reference TRBV30 and TRBJ2-2, is SQTIHQWPATLVQPVGSPLSLECTVEGTSNPNLYWYRQAAGRGLQLLFYSVGIGQISSEVPQNLSASRPQDRQFILSSKKLLLSDSGFYLCAWSVKVGTGGTGELFFGEGSRLTVL.

The rearrangement links TRBV18 to TRBJ1-2, with D tentatively TRBD1 (5 bases). V lost 0 bases, J lost 4 bases, and 9 bases lay in between. The germline CDR1 and CDR2 sequences are KGHSH and LQKENI. The CDR3 loop spans 14 amino acids. The CDR3 DNA is TGTGCCAGCTCACCACCGGCAGGGCCCTATGGCTACACCTTC. Residues: CASSPPAGPYGYTF.